A single sample gave rise to the 13 T cell receptor beta chains below, sequenced in a study of blood T cells in healthy people across ages. A second 7 to 11 cycle PCR used barcoded and J-beta primers. TCRdb recomputed calls from the 5' RACE reads with MiXCR, one row per CDR3 protein. Of about 1,600,000 distinct CDR3 sequences in the sample, approximately 38% are singletons; the top ten hold roughly 8.2%. Sequenced sample: blood. The receptor source for this set is a woman under 30 in good health.

This clonotype has at least ten counts. This rearrangement joins TRBV25-1 to TRBJ1-4; D perhaps matches TRBD1 (5 bases). The CDR3 is 18 amino acids. The germline V and J ends were trimmed by 2 bases and 4 bases, with 20 bases remaining between them. The germline gives CDR1 MGHDK, CDR2 SYGVNS. The CDR3 DNA is TGTGCCAGCAGTGAACCGAGGGGCGCTGGCTTCGGTAATGAAAAACTGTTTTTT. As protein: CASSEPRGAGFGNEKLFF.

The chain recombines TRBV7-8 with TRBJ2-7, with D unclear. Trimming removed 5 bases at V and 1 base at J, with 12 bases between. From germline, CDR1 is SGHVS and CDR2 FQNEAQ. The CDR3 loop spans 14 amino acids. The CDR3 reads CASSPTFGSYEQYF. Written as DNA, the CDR3 is TGTGCCAGCAGCCCGACCTTTGGGTCCTACGAGCAGTACTTC.

This clonotype was counted between two and nine times. J is TRBJ2-7 and V is TRBV28; the D gene is possibly TRBD1 (6 bases). Germline V gene sequence: CDR1 MDHEN, CDR2 SYDVKM. The CDR3 has 13 residues. Deletions cut 5 bases from V and 3 bases from J, with 11 bases between. CDR3 in amino acids: CASSHGQFYEQYF. CDR3 sequence (DNA): TGTGCCAGCAGTCATGGACAGTTCTACGAGCAGTACTTC.

This clonotype was seen a few times. The chain recombines TRBV20-1 with TRBJ1-1; D gene ambiguous. V lost 4 bases and J lost 0, with 9 bases in between. The V gene's germline CDR1 is DFQATT and CDR2 SNEGSKA (reference sequence). The CDR3 has 13 amino acids. CDR3 protein: CSATNQLNTEAFF. The CDR3 coding sequence is TGCAGTGCTACCAACCAATTGAACACTGAAGCTTTCTTT.

The chain recombines TRBV5-1 with TRBJ2-1, with D perhaps TRBD2 (5 bases). TRBJ2-7 explains the end of the DNA better; the J call may be wrong. Germline CDR1 and CDR2: SGHRS and YFSETQ. The CDR3 spans 14 residues. The CDR3 region is CASRANGDYNEQYF. CDR3 in DNA: TGCGCCAGCAGGGCCAACGGCGACTACAATGAGCAGTACTTC.

The V gene is TRBV12-3 or TRBV12-4, the J gene TRBJ1-1; no clear D gene. V lost 4 bases, J lost 5 bases, and 8 bases lay in between. This CDR3 region has 12 residues. In DNA form, the CDR3 reads TGTGCCAGCAGTTCCCGGACGACTGAAGCTTTCTTT. As protein: CASSSRTTEAFF.

The chain has TRBV4-1 and TRBJ1-4, with 9 nucleotides matching TRBD1. Germline V lookup: CDR1 MGHRA, CDR2 YSYEKL. Trimming at V came to 4 bases and at J to 10 bases, leaving 7 bases not matched to a gene. This CDR3 has 14 amino acids. CDR3 sequence reads: CASSPRQGDGKLFF. In DNA, the CDR3 is TGCGCCAGCAGCCCCCGACAGGGGGACGGAAAACTGTTTTTT.

The gene calls are TRBV20-1 and TRBJ2-1; perhaps TRBD1 as D (6 bases). The CDR3 sequence is 16 residues long. CDR1 is DFQATT and CDR2 is SNEGSKA in the germline V gene (reference sequence). Deletions cut 4 bases from V and 2 bases from J, with 18 bases between. For the CDR3, the DNA is TGCAGTGCTACCCGTCAGGGGATTATGACCTACAATGAGCAGTTCTTC. This codes for CSATRQGIMTYNEQFF.

In the case of this clonotype: A read error may produce the germline difference seen at one junction end. In DNA form, the CDR3 reads TGCGCCAGCAGCTTAAATCAGCGGGGGGGAAAGAATGAGCAGTTCTTC. Translating it yields CASSLNQRGGKNEQFF. V and J are TRBV7-9 and TRBJ2-1; 10 bases fit TRBD2. CDR3 length: 16 residues. Germline V gene data show CDR1 as SEHNR and CDR2 as FQNEAQ (reference sequence).

This clonotype showed up just a few times. J is TRBJ2-1 and V is TRBV12-3 or TRBV12-4; 7 nucleotides match TRBD2. CDR3 length equals 15 residues. V was clipped by 4 bases and J by 1 base; unmatched bases: 4. This chain's CDR3 is CASSSGLDSYNEQFF. The CDR3, as DNA: TGTGCCAGCAGTTCCGGACTAGATTCCTACAATGAGCAGTTCTTC.

This clonotype has only a few counts. This chain uses TRBV6-1 with TRBJ2-1; TRBD2 aligns across 12 bases. This CDR3 has 14 amino acids. V was clipped by 7 bases and J by 7 bases; unmatched bases: 5. Germline loops: CDR1 MNHNS, CDR2 SASEGT. The CDR3 protein is CASTGLAGRNEQFF. The CDR3 DNA reads as TGTGCCAGCACCGGACTAGCGGGAAGAAATGAGCAGTTCTTC.

The chain links TRBV20-1 to TRBJ1-1; D is unresolved. V lost 7 bases and J 4 bases, leaving 10 bases between the germline ends. The germline gives CDR1 DFQATT, CDR2 SNEGSKA (reference sequence). CDR3 length: 11 amino acids. CDR3 sequence: CSVPVGTEAFF. Here the CDR3 DNA reads TGCAGTGTTCCGGTCGGCACTGAAGCTTTCTTT.

The chain employs TRBV27 and TRBJ2-1, with 12 nucleotides matching TRBD2. The CDR3 runs to 14 residues. Trimming removed 8 bases from V and 6 bases from J; junction bases left unmatched: 5. Germline CDR1 and CDR2: MNHEY and SMNVEV (reference sequence). For the CDR3, the DNA is TGTGCCAGCCCTAGCGGGAGGGCCCTCAATGAGCAGTTCTTC. It translates to CASPSGRALNEQFF.